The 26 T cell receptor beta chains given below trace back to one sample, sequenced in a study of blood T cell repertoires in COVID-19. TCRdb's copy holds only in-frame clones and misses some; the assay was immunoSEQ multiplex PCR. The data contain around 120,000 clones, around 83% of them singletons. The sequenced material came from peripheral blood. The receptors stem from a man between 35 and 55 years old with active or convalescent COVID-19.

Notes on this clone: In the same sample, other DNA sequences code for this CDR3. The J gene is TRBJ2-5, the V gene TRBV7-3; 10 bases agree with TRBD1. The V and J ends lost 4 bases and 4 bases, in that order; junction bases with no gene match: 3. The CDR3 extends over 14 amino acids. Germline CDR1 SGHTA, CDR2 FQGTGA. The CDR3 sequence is CASSSTGGTETQYF. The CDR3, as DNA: TGTGCCAGCAGCTCGACAGGGGGCACAGAGACCCAGTACTTC.

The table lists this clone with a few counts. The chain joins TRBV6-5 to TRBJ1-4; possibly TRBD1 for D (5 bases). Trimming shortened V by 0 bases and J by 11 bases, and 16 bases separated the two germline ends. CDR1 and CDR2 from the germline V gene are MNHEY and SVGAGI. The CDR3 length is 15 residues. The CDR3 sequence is CASSYSVGPRGKLFF. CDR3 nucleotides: TGTGCCAGCAGTTACTCGGTAGGACCCCGGGGGAAACTGTTTTTT.

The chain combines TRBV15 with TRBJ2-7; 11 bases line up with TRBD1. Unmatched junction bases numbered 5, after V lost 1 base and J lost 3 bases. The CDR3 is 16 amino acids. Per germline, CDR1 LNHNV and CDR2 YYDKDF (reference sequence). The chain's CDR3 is CATSRGGQGARYEQYF. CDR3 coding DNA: TGTGCCACCAGCAGAGGAGGACAGGGGGCTCGCTACGAGCAGTACTTC.

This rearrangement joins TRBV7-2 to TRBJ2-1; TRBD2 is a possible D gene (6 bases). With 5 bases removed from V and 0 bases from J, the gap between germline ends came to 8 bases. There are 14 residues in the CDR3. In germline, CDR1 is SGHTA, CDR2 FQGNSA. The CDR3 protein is CASSETSSYNEQFF. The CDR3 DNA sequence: TGTGCCAGCAGCGAGACTAGCTCCTACAATGAGCAGTTCTTC.

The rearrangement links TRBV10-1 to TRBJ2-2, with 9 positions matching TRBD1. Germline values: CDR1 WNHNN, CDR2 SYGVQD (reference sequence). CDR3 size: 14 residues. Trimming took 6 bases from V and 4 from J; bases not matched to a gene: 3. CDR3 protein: CASRGQGSTGELFF. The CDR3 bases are TGCGCCAGCAGAGGACAGGGGTCCACCGGGGAGCTGTTTTTT.

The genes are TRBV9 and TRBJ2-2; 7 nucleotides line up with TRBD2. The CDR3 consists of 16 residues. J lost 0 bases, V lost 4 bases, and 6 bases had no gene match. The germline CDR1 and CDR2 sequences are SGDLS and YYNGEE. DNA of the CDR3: TGTGCCAGCAGCCAAAGAGGGACTACGAACACCGGGGAGCTGTTTTTT. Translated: CASSQRGTTNTGELFF.

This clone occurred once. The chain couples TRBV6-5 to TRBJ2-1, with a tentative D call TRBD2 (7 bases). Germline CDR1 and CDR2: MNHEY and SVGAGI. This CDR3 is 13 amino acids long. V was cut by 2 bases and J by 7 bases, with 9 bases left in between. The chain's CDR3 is CASSYGGANEQFF. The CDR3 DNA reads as TGTGCCAGCAGTTACGGGGGGGCGAATGAGCAGTTCTTC.

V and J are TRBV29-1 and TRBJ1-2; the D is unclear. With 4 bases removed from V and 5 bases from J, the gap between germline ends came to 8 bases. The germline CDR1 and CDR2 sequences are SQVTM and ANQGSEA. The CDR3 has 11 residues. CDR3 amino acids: CSVGEKYGYTF. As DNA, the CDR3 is TGCAGCGTTGGGGAGAAGTATGGCTACACCTTC. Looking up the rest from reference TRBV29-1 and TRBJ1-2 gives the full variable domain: SAVISQKPSRDICQRGTSLTIQCQVDSQVTMMFWYRQQPGQSLTLIATANQGSEATYESGFVIDKFPISRPNLTFSTLTVSNMSPEDSSIYLCSVGEKYGYTFGSGTRLTVV.

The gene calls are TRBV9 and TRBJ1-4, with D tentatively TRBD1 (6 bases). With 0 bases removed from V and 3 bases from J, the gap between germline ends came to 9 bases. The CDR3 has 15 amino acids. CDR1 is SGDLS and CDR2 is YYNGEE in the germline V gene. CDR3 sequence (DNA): TGTGCCAGCAGCGTAGAGGGGGTGTCTAATGAAAAACTGTTTTTT. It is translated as CASSVEGVSNEKLFF.

The CDR3 DNA is TGCAGCGTTGCGATGGGAGGGGAAAACACCATATATTTT. This translates into CSVAMGGENTIYF. The J gene is TRBJ1-3, the V gene TRBV29-1, with D possibly being TRBD1 (5 bases). Trimming removed 4 bases at V and 6 bases at J, with 13 bases between. Germline V lookup: CDR1 SQVTM, CDR2 ANQGSEA. The CDR3 has 13 amino acids.

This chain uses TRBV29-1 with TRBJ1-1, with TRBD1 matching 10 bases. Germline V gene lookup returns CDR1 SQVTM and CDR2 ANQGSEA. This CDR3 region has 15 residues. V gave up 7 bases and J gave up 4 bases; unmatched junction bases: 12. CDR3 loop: CSGGQGGGIGTEAFF. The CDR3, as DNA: TGCAGCGGTGGACAGGGGGGCGGAATTGGCACTGAAGCTTTCTTT.

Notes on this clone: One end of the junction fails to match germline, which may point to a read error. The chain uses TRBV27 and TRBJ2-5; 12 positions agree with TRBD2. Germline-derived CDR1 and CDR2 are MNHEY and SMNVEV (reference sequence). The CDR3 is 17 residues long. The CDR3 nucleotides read TGTGCCAGCAGCAGACTAGCGGGGGCGTATAGGGGAGAGGCCCAGTACTTC. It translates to CASSRLAGAYRGEAQYF.

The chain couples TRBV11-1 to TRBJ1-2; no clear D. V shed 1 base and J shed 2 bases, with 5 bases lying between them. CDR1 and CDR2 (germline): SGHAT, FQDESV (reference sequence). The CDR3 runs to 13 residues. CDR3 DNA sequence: TGTGCCAGCAGCTTAGGCGGCAACTATGGCTACACCTTC. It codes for CASSLGGNYGYTF. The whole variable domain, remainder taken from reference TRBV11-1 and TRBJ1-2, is EAEVAQSPRYKITEKSQAVAFWCDPISGHATLYWYRQILGQGPELLVQFQDESVVDDSQLPKDRFSAERLKGVDSTLKIQPAELGDSAMYLCASSLGGNYGYTFGSGTRLTVV.

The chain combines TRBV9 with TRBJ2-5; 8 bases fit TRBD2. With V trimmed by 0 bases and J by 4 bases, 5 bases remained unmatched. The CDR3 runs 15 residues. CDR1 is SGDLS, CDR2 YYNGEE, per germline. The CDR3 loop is CASSVAGGLRETQYF. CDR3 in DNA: TGTGCCAGCAGCGTAGCGGGGGGGCTCCGAGAGACCCAGTACTTC.

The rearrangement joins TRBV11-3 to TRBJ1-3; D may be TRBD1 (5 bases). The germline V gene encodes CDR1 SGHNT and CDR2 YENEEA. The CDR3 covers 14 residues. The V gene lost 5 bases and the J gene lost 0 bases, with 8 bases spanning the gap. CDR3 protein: CASSPGGSGNTIYF. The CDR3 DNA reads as TGTGCCAGCAGCCCCGGGGGCTCTGGAAACACCATATATTTT. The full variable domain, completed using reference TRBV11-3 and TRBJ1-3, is EAGVVQSPRYKIIEKKQPVAFWCNPISGHNTLYWYLQNLGQGPELLIRYENEEAVDDSQLPKDRFSAERLKGVDSTLKIQPAELGDSAVYLCASSPGGSGNTIYFGEGSWLTVV.

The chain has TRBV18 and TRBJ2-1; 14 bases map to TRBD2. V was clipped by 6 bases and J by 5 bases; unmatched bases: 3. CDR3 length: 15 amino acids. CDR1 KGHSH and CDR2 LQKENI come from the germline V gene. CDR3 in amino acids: CASSQGLAGDNEQFF. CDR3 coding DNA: TGTGCCAGCTCCCAGGGACTAGCGGGGGACAATGAGCAGTTCTTC. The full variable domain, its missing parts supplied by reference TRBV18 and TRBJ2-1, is NAGVMQNPRHLVRRRGQEARLRCSPMKGHSHVYWYRQLPEEGLKFMVYLQKENIIDESGMPKERFSAEFPKEGPSILRIQQVVRGDSAAYFCASSQGLAGDNEQFFGPGTRLTVL.

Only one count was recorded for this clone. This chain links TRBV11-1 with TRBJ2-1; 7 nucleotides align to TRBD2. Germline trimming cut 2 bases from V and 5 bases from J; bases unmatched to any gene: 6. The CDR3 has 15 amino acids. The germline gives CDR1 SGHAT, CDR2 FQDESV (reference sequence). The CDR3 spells CASSLQAGPNNEQFF. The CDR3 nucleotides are TGTGCCAGCAGCTTACAAGCGGGGCCCAACAATGAGCAGTTCTTC.

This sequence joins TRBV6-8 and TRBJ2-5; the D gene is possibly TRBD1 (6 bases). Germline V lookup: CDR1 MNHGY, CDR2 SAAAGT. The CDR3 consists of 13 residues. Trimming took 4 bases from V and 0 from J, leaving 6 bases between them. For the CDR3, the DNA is TGTGCCAGCAGTTGGACAGACCAAGAGACCCAGTACTTC. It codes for CASSWTDQETQYF.

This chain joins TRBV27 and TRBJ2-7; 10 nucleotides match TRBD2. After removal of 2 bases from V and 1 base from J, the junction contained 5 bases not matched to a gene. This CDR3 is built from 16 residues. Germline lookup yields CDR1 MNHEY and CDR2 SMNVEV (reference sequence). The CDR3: CASSLGLAGASYEQYF. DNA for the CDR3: TGTGCCAGCAGTTTAGGCCTAGCGGGGGCTTCCTACGAGCAGTACTTC.

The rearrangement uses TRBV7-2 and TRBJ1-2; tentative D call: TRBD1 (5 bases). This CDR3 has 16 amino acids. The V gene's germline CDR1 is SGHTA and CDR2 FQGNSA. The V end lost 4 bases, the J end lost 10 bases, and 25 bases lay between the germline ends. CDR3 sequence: CASSSGLVQGSHDYTF. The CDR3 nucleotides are TGTGCCAGCAGCTCCGGATTGGTCCAGGGATCCCATGACTACACCTTC.

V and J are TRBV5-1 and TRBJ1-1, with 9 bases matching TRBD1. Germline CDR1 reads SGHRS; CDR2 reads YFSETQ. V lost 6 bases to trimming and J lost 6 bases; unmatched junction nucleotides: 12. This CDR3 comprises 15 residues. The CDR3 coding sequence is TGCGCCAGCAAAGTGAGGCGGGACAGGGAATCTGAAGCTTTCTTT. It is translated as CASKVRRDRESEAFF.

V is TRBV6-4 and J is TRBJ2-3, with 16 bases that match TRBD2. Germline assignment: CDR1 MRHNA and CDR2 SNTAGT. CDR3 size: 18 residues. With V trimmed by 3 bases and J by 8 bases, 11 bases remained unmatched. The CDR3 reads CASSDVPGTSGGAGTQYF. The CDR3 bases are TGTGCCAGCAGTGATGTCCCCGGGACTAGCGGGGGGGCCGGTACGCAGTATTTT.

The CDR3 is CATSDPDRASELDQPQHF. CDR3 bases: TGTGCCACCAGTGATCCCGACAGGGCGTCAGAGTTGGATCAGCCCCAGCATTTT. The chain combines TRBV24-1 with TRBJ1-5; 7 nucleotides align to TRBD1. Germline CDR1 and CDR2: KGHDR and SFDVKD. J lost 5 bases, V lost 3 bases, and 15 bases had no gene match. The CDR3 is 18 residues long.

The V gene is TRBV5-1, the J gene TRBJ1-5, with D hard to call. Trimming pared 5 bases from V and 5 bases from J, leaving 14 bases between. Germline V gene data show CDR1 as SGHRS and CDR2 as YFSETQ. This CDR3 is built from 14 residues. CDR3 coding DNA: TGCGCCAGCAGAACTAACCCAAACGATCAGCCCCAGCATTTT. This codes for CASRTNPNDQPQHF.

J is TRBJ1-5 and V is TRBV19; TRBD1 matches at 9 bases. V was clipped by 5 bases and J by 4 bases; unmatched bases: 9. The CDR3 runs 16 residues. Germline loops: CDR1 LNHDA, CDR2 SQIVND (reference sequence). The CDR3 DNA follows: TGTGCCAGTAGTTCGGACTCACAGGGGGCGAATCAGCCCCAGCATTTT. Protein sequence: CASSSDSQGANQPQHF.

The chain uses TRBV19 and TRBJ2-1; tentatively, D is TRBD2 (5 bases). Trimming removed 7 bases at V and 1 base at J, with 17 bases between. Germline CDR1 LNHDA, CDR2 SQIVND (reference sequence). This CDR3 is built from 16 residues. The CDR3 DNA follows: TGTGCCAGTACGTCTCTAGGGAGAGGGTCCTACAATGAGCAGTTCTTC. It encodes CASTSLGRGSYNEQFF. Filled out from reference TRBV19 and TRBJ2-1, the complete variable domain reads DGGITQSPKYLFRKEGQNVTLSCEQNLNHDAMYWYRQDPGQGLRLIYYSQIVNDFQKGDIAEGYSVSREKKESFPLTVTSAQKNPTAFYLCASTSLGRGSYNEQFFGPGTRLTVL.